This T cell receptor (beta chain) originates from a study of blood T cell repertoires in COVID-19. Clones were read by immunoSEQ multiplex PCR, and TCRdb kept only the in-frame ones, dropping some. The sample shows about 360,000 clones, 81% of them seen only once. Germline CDR1 KGHDR, CDR2 SFDVKD. The CDR3 is 15 amino acids. The germline V and J ends were trimmed by 5 bases and 5 bases, with 17 bases remaining between them. The V gene is TRBV24-1, the J gene TRBJ2-5; a weak D match, TRBD1 (6 bases). The clonotype was recovered from a human donor with acute or convalescent COVID-19. The donor label of this sample is uncertain. The material sequenced was peripheral blood. CDR3 in DNA: TGTGCCACCAGTGGAGGGTTAGGAAGGGGGGAGACCCAGTACTTC. Its translation: CATSGGLGRGETQYF.